A selection of T cell receptor beta chains follows, all from one sample in a study of regulatory T cells in long-lasting Graves disease. MiXCR was run by TCRdb on the multiplex PCR reads, yielding one entry per CDR3 protein. The data show hundreds of thousands of distinct CDR3 sequences, around 30% seen once. The sample in question was peripheral blood mononuclear cells (PBMCs), obtained when the disease was refractory, from a patient treated with antithyroid drugs. The receptors derive from a female donor with Graves disease. The CDR3 runs from the conserved cysteine through the conserved F or W. Each record gives: J gene, V gene, CDR3 protein.

TRBJ2-7 TRBV13 CASSHSGIRFEQYF
TRBJ2-5 TRBV6-5 CASSYSGLAGETQYF
TRBJ1-1 TRBV30 CAWSDRVEAFF
TRBJ1-5 TRBV10-3 CAINGGVDQPQHF
TRBJ2-1 TRBV2 CASSLISTGAIPYNEQFF
TRBJ1-2 TRBV6-5 CASSSRRVRVPYGYTF
TRBJ1-2 TRBV6-2/TRBV6-3 CASSSSTESGYTF
TRBJ2-2 TRBV3-1 CASSQDNRKNTGELFF
TRBJ2-2 TRBV5-1 CASGQGKTTGELFF
TRBJ2-5 TRBV29-1 CSVEDPGGYQETQYF
TRBJ1-2 TRBV7-9 CATERNYGYTF
TRBJ1-2 TRBV28 CASARDRANYGYTF
TRBJ2-7 TRBV18 CASSNERTGEQYF
TRBJ2-7 TRBV18 CASSPSEAEQYF
TRBJ1-2 TRBV30 CAWTELSYGYTF
TRBJ1-5 TRBV30 CAWSFRDRGQPQHF
TRBJ1-5 TRBV29-1 CSVAGVQGQPQHF
TRBJ1-5 TRBV12-3/TRBV12-4 CASRTRGPQHF
TRBJ2-5 TRBV5-1 CASSLVGGSPQETQYF
TRBJ1-1 TRBV9 CASSVGGRVVGNTEAFF
TRBJ1-5 TRBV2 CASSGQGALVQPQHF
TRBJ2-7 TRBV20-1 CSAVTGTGDYEQYF
TRBJ2-2 TRBV7-2 CASSSSLAAYTGELFF
TRBJ1-2 TRBV3-1 CASSQGGQPNYGYTF
TRBJ1-1 TRBV29-1 CSVEGEAFF
TRBJ2-5 TRBV2 CASTLTNRETQYF
TRBJ2-2 TRBV6-2/TRBV6-3 CASSELGSAGELFF
TRBJ1-5 TRBV7-9 CASSLGPGQSNQPQHF
TRBJ1-5 TRBV10-2 CASNTGEFNQPQHF
TRBJ2-7 TRBV20-1 CSAFGGGSYEQYF
TRBJ1-1 TRBV2 CASSGTQDMNTEAFF
TRBJ1-5 TRBV11-2 CASSGQGFNQPQHF
TRBJ2-1 TRBV30 CAWKIQGGNEQFF
TRBJ2-6 TRBV7-2 CASRTGTSFSGANVLTF
TRBJ2-5 TRBV5-1 CASSRWAKQETQYF
TRBJ1-5 TRBV20-1 CSASAGRQPQHF
TRBJ2-7 TRBV11-2 CASSFGASTYEQYF
TRBJ2-3 TRBV12-3/TRBV12-4 CASSLEAVTDTQYF
TRBJ1-1 TRBV20-1 CSASFGEAFF
TRBJ2-6 TRBV11-3 CASSLGPRAGADVLTF
TRBJ1-1 TRBV3-1 CASSQEPVGNLQEAFF
TRBJ1-2 TRBV3-1 CASRSNSGNYGYTF
TRBJ1-2 TRBV10-3 CAISTDPTYLYGYTF
TRBJ1-4 TRBV12-3/TRBV12-4 CASSSFSEKLFF
TRBJ2-1 TRBV2 CASSLSGSANEQFF
TRBJ1-1 TRBV27 CASSPRRQGSRTEAFF
TRBJ1-5 TRBV19 CASSIAVWDQPQHF